Each of the 29 T cell receptor beta chains below was sequenced from the same sample in a study of blood T cell repertoires in COVID-19. Clones were sequenced by immunoSEQ multiplex PCR, and TCRdb holds only the in-frame ones, with some missing. The data contain about 170,000 clones, roughly four fifths of them singletons. Sequenced sample: peripheral blood. The source of these receptors is a woman older than 75 with acute or convalescent COVID-19.

CDR3 DNA: TGTGCCAGTAGTATAGAGGCAGGGGGATACACTGAAGCTTTCTTT. It yields the protein CASSIEAGGYTEAFF. The chain is built from TRBV19 and TRBJ1-1; 7 nucleotides agree with TRBD1. This CDR3 spans 15 amino acids. Germline values: CDR1 LNHDA, CDR2 SQIVND (reference sequence). The trim removed 0 bases at V and 3 bases at J, leaving 4 bases unmatched. The variable domain in full, completed from reference TRBV19 and TRBJ1-1, reads DGGITQSPKYLFRKEGQNVTLSCEQNLNHDAMYWYRQDPGQGLRLIYYSQIVNDFQKGDIAEGYSVSREKKESFPLTVTSAQKNPTAFYLCASSIEAGGYTEAFFGQGTRLTVV.

This sequence joins TRBV5-1 and TRBJ1-4; weak D call: TRBD1 (6 bases). Germline loops: CDR1 SGHRS, CDR2 YFSETQ. Deletions cut 3 bases from V and 3 bases from J, with 12 bases between. The length of the CDR3 is 15 residues. CDR3 in DNA: TGCGCCAGCAGCTGGGTGACAGGCTCTAATGAAAAACTGTTTTTT. Translating it yields CASSWVTGSNEKLFF.

The chain employs TRBV30 and TRBJ2-1; 11 bases fit TRBD2. Germline CDR1 is GTSNPN and CDR2 is SVGIG (reference sequence). J gave up 8 bases and V 1 base, and 7 bases lay outside the gene matches. The CDR3 spans 15 residues. The CDR3 nucleotides are TGTGCCTGGAGTGAACTAGCGGGAGTACGGGATGAGCAGTTCTTC. It encodes CAWSELAGVRDEQFF.

The V gene is TRBV7-9, the J gene TRBJ2-7; 10 bases are shared with TRBD1. This CDR3 comprises 16 residues. V shed 0 bases, J shed 2 bases, and the junction held 4 bases outside the gene matches. Germline V gene sequence: CDR1 SEHNR, CDR2 FQNEAQ (reference sequence). The CDR3 DNA is TGTGCCAGCAGCTTAGCGCCGGACAGGGGGACCTACGAGCAGTACTTC. This sequence encodes CASSLAPDRGTYEQYF.

The rearrangement joins TRBV19 to TRBJ1-2; TRBD1 matches at 12 bases. Germline V gene sequence: CDR1 LNHDA, CDR2 SQIVND (reference sequence). The CDR3 is made up of 17 amino acids. The V gene end was trimmed by 4 bases and the J gene end by 8 bases; junction bases not matched to a gene: 14. The DNA of the CDR3 is TGTGCCAGTAGTACGATTCGGGACAGGGGGCTCCGGGGAGGCTACACCTTC. Its translation: CASSTIRDRGLRGGYTF.

The chain links TRBV2 to TRBJ2-5; D is ambiguous. V gave up 5 bases and J gave up 4 bases, with 17 bases separating them. Germline CDR1 and CDR2: SNHLY and FYNNEI. This CDR3 has 15 amino acids. The CDR3 loop is CASSPYSSAPETQYF. For the CDR3, the DNA is TGTGCCAGCAGTCCCTACAGCTCTGCCCCAGAGACCCAGTACTTC.

As regards this clone: Other DNA sequences from this sample encode an identical CDR3 as well. This sequence joins TRBV12-3 or TRBV12-4 and TRBJ2-1, with a possible D match to TRBD1 (6 bases). The V and J ends lost 5 bases and 7 bases respectively, with 9 bases between them. This CDR3 has 12 residues. Here the CDR3 DNA reads TGTGCCAGCAGTCCCCAGGGGAATGAGCAGTTCTTC. This encodes CASSPQGNEQFF.

Written as DNA, the CDR3 is TGTGCCACGGGGCTTGGACTAGCCAGCACAGATACGCAGTATTTT. Protein sequence: CATGLGLASTDTQYF. The chain recombines TRBV7-9 with TRBJ2-3, with TRBD2 identical over 8 bases. J lost 0 bases, V lost 10 bases, and 9 bases had no gene match. CDR3 length equals 15 residues. Germline CDR1 reads SEHNR; CDR2 reads FQNEAQ (reference sequence).

The chain recombines TRBV19 with TRBJ1-5; no reliable D call. V lost 3 bases, J lost 3 bases, and 6 bases lay in between. Germline loops: CDR1 LNHDA, CDR2 SQIVND (reference sequence). The CDR3 length is 13 residues. In DNA, the CDR3 is TGTGCCAGTAGTATGATACTCAATCAGCCCCAGCATTTT. Encoded protein: CASSMILNQPQHF.

This sequence joins TRBV19 and TRBJ1-5; D is perhaps TRBD1 (6 bases). CDR1 and CDR2 (germline): LNHDA, SQIVND (reference sequence). The CDR3 runs 13 residues. The V and J ends lost 3 bases and 9 bases respectively, with 12 bases between them. Here the CDR3 DNA reads TGTGCCAGTAGTATTAGACAGGAACTGCCCCAGCATTTT. The encoded protein is CASSIRQELPQHF. Supplemented by reference TRBV19 and TRBJ1-5, the full variable domain reads DGGITQSPKYLFRKEGQNVTLSCEQNLNHDAMYWYRQDPGQGLRLIYYSQIVNDFQKGDIAEGYSVSREKKESFPLTVTSAQKNPTAFYLCASSIRQELPQHFGDGTRLSIL.

J is TRBJ2-7 and V is TRBV11-2, with 8 bases matching TRBD1. The CDR3 extends over 14 amino acids. The germline CDR1 and CDR2 sequences are SGHAT and FQNNGV. Trimming took 5 bases from V and 3 from J; bases not matched to a gene: 6. The CDR3 bases are TGTGCCAGCAGCCAGGGGACAGGAGGCTACGAGCAGTACTTC. Translation: CASSQGTGGYEQYF.

CDR3 residues: CASSFGGTAYGYTF. CDR3 nucleotide sequence: TGTGCCAGCAGTTTTGGCGGGACAGCCTATGGCTACACCTTC. The rearrangement uses TRBV27 and TRBJ1-2; 7 nucleotides agree with TRBD1. There are 14 residues in the CDR3. Germline values: CDR1 MNHEY, CDR2 SMNVEV (reference sequence). Trimming cost V 3 bases and J 4 bases; bases outside gene matches: 5.

The J gene is TRBJ2-3, the V gene TRBV4-3; 7 positions match TRBD2. Germline-derived CDR1 and CDR2 are LGHNA and YSLEER. The trim removed 4 bases at V and 6 bases at J, leaving 4 bases unmatched. The CDR3 length is 13 residues. The CDR3 sequence: CASSRVSGDTQYF. In DNA, the CDR3 is TGCGCCAGCAGCCGAGTTAGCGGGGATACGCAGTATTTT.

The J gene is TRBJ2-1, the V gene TRBV27; the D gene is possibly TRBD1 (6 bases). The germline V gene has CDR1 MNHEY and CDR2 SMNVEV (reference sequence). The V gene lost 5 bases and the J gene lost 3 bases, with 17 bases spanning the gap. CDR3 length: 16 residues. As DNA, the CDR3 is TGTGCCAGCAGTAACGACAGGATCCCTAGCTACAATGAGCAGTTCTTC. Its protein product is CASSNDRIPSYNEQFF.

The gene calls are TRBV7-7 and TRBJ2-1, with a tentative D call TRBD2 (6 bases). The CDR3 contains 13 residues. Trimming left V 4 bases short and J 6 bases short, with 10 bases between. Looked up from germline, CDR1 is SSHAT and CDR2 is FNYEAQ (reference sequence). The CDR3: CASSSQEGNEQFF. DNA of the CDR3: TGTGCCAGCAGCTCACAGGAGGGCAATGAGCAGTTCTTC.

The V call is TRBV7-8, the J call TRBJ2-1; 7 positions agree with TRBD1. This CDR3 comprises 13 residues. CDR1 and CDR2 (germline): SGHVS, FQNEAQ. With V trimmed by 3 bases and J by 8 bases, 4 bases remained unmatched. Written as DNA, the CDR3 is TGTGCCAGCAGCTTCACCGGGACAGATGAGCAGTTCTTC. Its protein product is CASSFTGTDEQFF.

The rearrangement links TRBV6-5 to TRBJ2-5; D unclear. The CDR3 consists of 12 residues. V lost 8 bases and J lost 3, with 10 bases in between. In germline, CDR1 is MNHEY, CDR2 SVGAGI. The CDR3 is CASGERKETQYF. The CDR3 region has the DNA TGTGCCAGCGGAGAGCGTAAAGAGACCCAGTACTTC.

This clone appeared a few times. The chain links TRBV2 to TRBJ1-2; 9 bases agree with TRBD1. The germline V gene has CDR1 SNHLY and CDR2 FYNNEI. The J segment lost 7 bases and the V segment lost 4 bases, leaving 7 bases of the junction unmatched. The CDR3 is made up of 14 amino acids. CDR3 loop: CASSGDRGGRGYTF. In DNA form, the CDR3 reads TGTGCCAGCAGTGGAGACAGGGGGGGACGTGGCTACACCTTC.

The gene calls are TRBV4-3 and TRBJ2-2; 8 bases map to TRBD2. Unmatched junction bases numbered 4, after V lost 0 bases and J lost 1 base. The germline CDR1 and CDR2 sequences are LGHNA and YSLEER. CDR3 length: 17 residues. CDR3 nucleotides: TGCGCCAGCAGCCAAGATTTGAGCGGGGGGAACACCGGGGAGCTGTTTTTT. Encoded protein: CASSQDLSGGNTGELFF.

V is TRBV2 and J is TRBJ2-1; tentatively, D is TRBD2 (6 bases). CDR1 and CDR2 (germline): SNHLY, FYNNEI. This CDR3 has 13 residues. Trimming took 6 bases from V and 5 from J, leaving 11 bases between them. CDR3 region: CASSLTRDNEQFF. In nucleotides, the CDR3 is TGTGCCAGCAGCCTGACTAGAGACAATGAGCAGTTCTTC.

The J gene is TRBJ1-2, the V gene TRBV2; possibly TRBD1 for D (5 bases). V was cut by 6 bases and J by 4 bases, with 9 bases left in between. Germline V gene lookup returns CDR1 SNHLY and CDR2 FYNNEI. The CDR3 length is 12 residues. This chain's CDR3 is CASSQGGYGYTF. CDR3 nucleotides: TGTGCCAGCAGCCAGGGCGGCTATGGCTACACCTTC.

The count of this clone is one. The rearrangement links TRBV6-2 or TRBV6-3 to TRBJ1-3; 9 nucleotides match TRBD1. Losses at the gene ends were 5 bases for V and 0 bases for J; bases not matched to a gene: 2. The CDR3 runs 15 residues. Per germline, CDR1 MNHEY and CDR2 SVGEGT. The CDR3 reads CASSAGQGSGNTIYF. The CDR3 nucleotides read TGTGCCAGCAGTGCGGGACAGGGCTCTGGAAACACCATATATTTT.

The rearrangement uses TRBV9 and TRBJ2-7; 7 nucleotides line up with TRBD1. Per the germline V gene, CDR1 is SGDLS and CDR2 is YYNGEE. This CDR3 region has 15 residues. J gave up 0 bases and V 2 bases, and 5 bases lay outside the gene matches. CDR3 sequence reads: CASSVLTGPSYEQYF. CDR3 nucleotides: TGTGCCAGCAGCGTCCTGACAGGGCCCTCCTACGAGCAGTACTTC.

This clone was found once. The chain has TRBV7-8 and TRBJ2-5; 7 nucleotides match TRBD1. This CDR3 is 17 amino acids long. Germline V gene lookup returns CDR1 SGHVS and CDR2 FQNEAQ. V was pared by 3 bases and J by 0 bases, with 10 bases of the junction left unmatched. CDR3 sequence reads: CASSFITGAKYQETQYF. The DNA of the CDR3 is TGTGCCAGCAGCTTTATAACAGGGGCTAAGTACCAAGAGACCCAGTACTTC.

This sequence joins TRBV15 and TRBJ1-2, with D perhaps TRBD1 (6 bases). Germline-derived CDR1 and CDR2 are LNHNV and YYDKDF (reference sequence). This CDR3 is 15 amino acids long. Trimming removed 1 base from V and 4 bases from J, with 13 bases in between. This CDR3 reads CATSRGAGALYGYTF. The CDR3 nucleotides are TGTGCCACCAGCAGAGGGGCAGGGGCCCTCTATGGCTACACCTTC.

The rearrangement uses TRBV19 and TRBJ2-1, with a tentative D call TRBD2 (5 bases). Germline V lookup: CDR1 LNHDA, CDR2 SQIVND (reference sequence). Trimming pared 5 bases from V and 3 bases from J, leaving 14 bases between. The CDR3 totals 15 residues. CDR3: CASSLGEGSYNEQFF. CDR3 DNA: TGTGCCAGTAGTCTCGGCGAGGGCAGCTACAATGAGCAGTTCTTC. Full variable domain (outside the CDR3, taken from reference TRBV19 and TRBJ2-1): DGGITQSPKYLFRKEGQNVTLSCEQNLNHDAMYWYRQDPGQGLRLIYYSQIVNDFQKGDIAEGYSVSREKKESFPLTVTSAQKNPTAFYLCASSLGEGSYNEQFFGPGTRLTVL.

The chain is built from TRBV10-2 and TRBJ2-4; no definite D call. V shed 8 bases and J shed 2 bases, with 13 bases lying between them. This CDR3 region has 14 residues. Germline-derived CDR1 and CDR2 are WSHSY and SAAADI. The CDR3 spells CASSPKETKNIQYF. As DNA, the CDR3 is TGCGCCAGCTCCCCCAAGGAGACCAAAAACATTCAGTACTTC.

The CDR3 loop is CASSPSGPSYNEQFF. CDR3 sequence (DNA): TGTGCCAGCAGCCCTTCTGGGCCTTCCTACAATGAGCAGTTCTTC. The rearrangement links TRBV7-6 to TRBJ2-1; D is uncertain. Germline loops: CDR1 SGHVS, CDR2 FNYEAQ. The V gene lost 5 bases and the J gene lost 1 base, with 12 bases spanning the gap. The CDR3 consists of 15 residues. Complete variable domain (other parts from reference TRBV7-6 and TRBJ2-1): GAGVSQSPRYKVTKRGQDVALRCDPISGHVSLYWYRQALGQGPEFLTYFNYEAQQDKSGLPNDRFSAERPEGSISTLTIQRTEQRDSAMYRCASSPSGPSYNEQFFGPGTRLTVL.

J is TRBJ2-1 and V is TRBV5-5; 7 bases line up with TRBD1. The CDR3 has 13 residues. Trimming at V came to 3 bases and at J to 9 bases, leaving 6 bases not matched to a gene. Germline V lookup: CDR1 SGHKS, CDR2 YYEKEE (reference sequence). The CDR3 DNA is TGTGCCAGCAGCTCGAACCCAGGGGGTGAGCAGTTCTTC. It specifies CASSSNPGGEQFF.